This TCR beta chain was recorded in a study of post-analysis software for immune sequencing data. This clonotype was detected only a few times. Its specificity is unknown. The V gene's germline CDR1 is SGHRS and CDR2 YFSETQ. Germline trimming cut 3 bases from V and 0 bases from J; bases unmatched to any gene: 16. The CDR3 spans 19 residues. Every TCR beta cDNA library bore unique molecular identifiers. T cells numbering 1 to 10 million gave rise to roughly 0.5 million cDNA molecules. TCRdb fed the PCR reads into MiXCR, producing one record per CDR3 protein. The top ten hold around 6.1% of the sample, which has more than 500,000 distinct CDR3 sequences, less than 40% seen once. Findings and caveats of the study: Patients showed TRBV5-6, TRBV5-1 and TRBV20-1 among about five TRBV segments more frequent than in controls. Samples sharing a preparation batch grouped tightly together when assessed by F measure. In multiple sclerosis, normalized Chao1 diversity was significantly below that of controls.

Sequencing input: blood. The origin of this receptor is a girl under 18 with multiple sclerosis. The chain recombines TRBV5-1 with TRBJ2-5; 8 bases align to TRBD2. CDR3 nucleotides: TGCGCCAGCAGCTCAAATATTGGACGGGGGGGCTTGTACCAAGAGACCCAGTACTTC. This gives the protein CASSSNIGRGGLYQETQYF.